Sequencing of this TCR beta chain was carried out in a study of cytomegalovirus exposure and HLA in healthy donors. Study results and limitations: TCR beta V- and J-gene trimming was later associated with a missense DCLRE1C variant. Overall, 164 TCR beta chains were annotated as cytomegalovirus-associated. A later analysis found most CMV-associated TCR beta chains apparently HLA-restricted.

Amplification used 60 Vbeta primers and 13 Jbeta primers. Assay used: immunoSEQ multiplex PCR; TCRdb lists only in-frame clones, some missing. The sample lists 95,000 to 150,000 clones, around three quarters occurring once. Germline lookup yields CDR1 LGHNA and CDR2 YNFKEQ. The CDR3 is 12 amino acids. The V end lost 5 bases, the J end lost 5 bases, and 7 bases lay between the germline ends. Regarding this clone: Its antigen is unknown.

V is TRBV4-2 and J is TRBJ2-1; tentatively, D is TRBD1 (5 bases). Material for sequencing was PBMCs. The clonotype originates from a woman between 40 and 55 years old in good health and CMV-seropositive. This CDR3 is CASSKQDNEQFF. The CDR3 DNA is TGTGCCAGCAGCAAACAGGACAATGAGCAGTTCTTC.